A selection of T cell receptor beta chains follows, all from one sample in a study of T cell responses to AZD1222 COVID-19 vaccine. The table came from immunoSEQ multiplex PCR; TCRdb's copy has only in-frame clones and leaves some out. Of around 94,000 clones in the sample, about four fifths were seen once. The source was peripheral blood, collected on day 0 of AZD1222 vaccination. The receptors were sampled from an adult in good health. Each CDR3 is given without its conserved first and last residue. The D gene is left open where the match is weak.

v_call | d_call | cdr3_aa
TRBV7-9 | . | ASSFGRSGQETQY
TRBV19 | TRBD1 | ASFAGTGVLGGYT
TRBV24-1 | TRBD1 | ATSEGQGVTGELF
TRBV19 | . | ASSIWAGDFSNQPQH
TRBV24-1 | . | ATSDFRVEYGYT
TRBV14 | . | ASSQLGGGTEAF
TRBV5-8 | . | ASSWGPVNTEAF
TRBV5-1 | . | ASTDTLTDTQY
TRBV29-1 | TRBD1 | SVERHRGTEAF
TRBV6-2/TRBV6-3 | . | ASSLLGGFRPEQF
TRBV3-1/TRBV3-2 | . | ASSQESGSNQPQH
TRBV7-9 | TRBD1 | ASSPGQGAGGELF
TRBV28 | TRBD2 | ASRAGGTYNEQF
TRBV5-1 | . | ASSPAGNTGELF
TRBV6-6 | TRBD2 | ASRTTGLANEQY
TRBV6-5 | TRBD1 | ASSYSRTQGVYEQY
TRBV11-3 | . | ASSLTGSTDTQY
TRBV7-9 | TRBD1 | ASSFGTGDTEAF
TRBV5-6 | . | ASSRSPISGNTIY
TRBV28 | . | ASRSGHGGSGYT
TRBV12-3/TRBV12-4 | TRBD2 | ASSVRTSREQY
TRBV4-3 | . | ASSQEWGLSGELF
TRBV28 | TRBD1 | ASTQGGGTGTDTQY